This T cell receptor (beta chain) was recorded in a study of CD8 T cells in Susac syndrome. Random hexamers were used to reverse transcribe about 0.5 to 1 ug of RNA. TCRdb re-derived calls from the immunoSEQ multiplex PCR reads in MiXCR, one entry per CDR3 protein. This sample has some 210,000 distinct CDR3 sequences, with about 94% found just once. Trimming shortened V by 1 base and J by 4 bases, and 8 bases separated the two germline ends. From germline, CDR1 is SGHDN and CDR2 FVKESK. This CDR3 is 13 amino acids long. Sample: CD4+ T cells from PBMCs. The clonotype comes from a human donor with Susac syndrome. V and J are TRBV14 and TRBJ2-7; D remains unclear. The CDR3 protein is CASSQGPRYEQYF. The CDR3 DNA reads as TGTGCCAGCAGCCAAGGCCCAAGATACGAGCAGTACTTC.